Following are 4 T cell receptor beta chains from one sample sequenced in a study of blood T cell repertoires in COVID-19. Some clones are missing from TCRdb's copy, which holds only in-frame ones; the method was immunoSEQ multiplex PCR. This sample has around 220,000 clones, with about four fifths found just once. The sequenced sample consisted of PBMCs or T cells enriched from blood (not recorded which). The origin of the receptors is a woman in her forties who had recovered from COVID-19.

The V call is TRBV6-5, the J call TRBJ2-3, with 8 bases identical to TRBD2. This CDR3 is built from 15 residues. J gave up 6 bases and V 0 bases, and 5 bases lay outside the gene matches. The V gene's germline CDR1 is MNHEY and CDR2 SVGAGI. The CDR3 bases are TGTGCCAGCAGTTACTCGGCTAGCGGGTGGGATACGCAGTATTTT. This encodes CASSYSASGWDTQYF.

The rearrangement links TRBV19 to TRBJ1-4; D is unresolved. This CDR3 is 13 amino acids long. CDR1 and CDR2 (germline): LNHDA, SQIVND (reference sequence). Trimming took 4 bases from V and 8 from J, leaving 11 bases between them. CDR3 amino acids: CASSKRAEEKLFF. CDR3 DNA sequence: TGTGCCAGTAGTAAGAGGGCCGAGGAAAAACTGTTTTTT.

The chain has TRBV9 and TRBJ2-1, with D uncertain. The CDR3 loop spans 13 amino acids. V was pared by 0 bases and J by 6 bases, with 7 bases between. Germline assignment: CDR1 SGDLS and CDR2 YYNGEE. The DNA of the CDR3 is TGTGCCAGCAGCGTAGACCCGAGCAATGAGCAGTTCTTC. Translation gives CASSVDPSNEQFF.

The chain uses TRBV5-1 and TRBJ1-2; 9 nucleotides align to TRBD1. CDR1 is SGHRS, CDR2 YFSETQ, per germline. The CDR3 spans 14 residues. J was trimmed by 6 bases and V by 4 bases; bases with no gene match: 7. The CDR3 region has the DNA TGCGCCAGCAGCCCAACTCGGGACAGGGATGGCTACACCTTC. This gives the protein CASSPTRDRDGYTF.